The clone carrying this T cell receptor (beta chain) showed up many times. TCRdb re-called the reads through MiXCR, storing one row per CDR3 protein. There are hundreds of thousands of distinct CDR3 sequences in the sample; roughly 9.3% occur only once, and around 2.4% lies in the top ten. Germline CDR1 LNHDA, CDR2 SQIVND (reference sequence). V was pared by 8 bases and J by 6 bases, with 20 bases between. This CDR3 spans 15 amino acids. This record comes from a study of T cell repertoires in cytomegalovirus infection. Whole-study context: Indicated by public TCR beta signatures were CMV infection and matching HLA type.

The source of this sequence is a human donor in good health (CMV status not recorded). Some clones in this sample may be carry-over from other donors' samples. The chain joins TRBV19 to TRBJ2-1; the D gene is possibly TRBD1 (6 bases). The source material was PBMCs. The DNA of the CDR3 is TGTGCCAGTTCCCCTACAGGGATGCCTGTCAATGAGCAGTTCTTC. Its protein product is CASSPTGMPVNEQFF.